This TCR beta chain was sequenced during a study of T cell changes during pregnancy in multiple sclerosis. Germline assignment: CDR1 SGHTA and CDR2 FQGTGA. V lost 1 base, J lost 6 bases, and 7 bases lay in between. There are 14 residues in the CDR3. Generated by immunoSEQ multiplex PCR, the TCRdb table keeps only in-frame clones and is missing some. The table lists some 60,000 clones, about 92% of them singletons, with under 0.95% in the top ten. The rearrangement joins TRBV7-3 to TRBJ1-6; D is unresolved. The specimen was peripheral blood, collected in the first trimester of pregnancy. The receptor's source is a female donor with multiple sclerosis, enrolled in a pregnancy study. The CDR3 DNA reads TGTGCCAGCAGCTTAAACCGGGGTAATTCACCCCTCCACTTT. Its translation is CASSLNRGNSPLHF.